This paragraph covers one T cell receptor (beta chain) sequence. Its target is not known. RNA was extracted with the RNeasy kit, and a quantity of roughly 0.45 to 1 ug was reverse transcribed using random hexamers. TCRdb redid the calling of the immunoSEQ multiplex PCR reads with MiXCR, one entry per CDR3 protein. The sample lists about 83,000 distinct CDR3 sequences, roughly 96% occurring once. Sequencing of TCR beta was undertaken in CD8+ and CD4+ T cells derived from blood. TEMRA cells were FACS-enriched, with CD8+ and CD4+ T cells isolated negatively. This sample was taken from a study of CD8 T cells in Susac syndrome. Points from the study as a whole: The peak of CD8+ clonal expansion in Susac was seen in TEMRA cells and active patients.

Trimming cost V 3 bases and J 5 bases, with 15 bases left between them. The length of the CDR3 is 15 residues. CDR1 SGHDT and CDR2 YYEEEE come from the germline V gene. V is TRBV5-6 and J is TRBJ2-1; the D gene is possibly TRBD1 (5 bases). The clonotype was recovered from a human donor with Susac syndrome. Material for sequencing was CD8+ T cells from PBMCs. For the CDR3, the DNA is TGTGCCAGCAGCTGGGCAGGGAAGTTTAACAATGAGCAGTTCTTC. It codes for CASSWAGKFNNEQFF.